The 17 T cell receptor beta chains in this list originate from one sample, sequenced in a study of blood T cell repertoires in COVID-19. Libraries were prepared by immunoSEQ multiplex PCR; TCRdb keeps only in-frame clonotypes and omits some of them. The sample includes 85,000 to 90,000 clones, approximately 78% of them seen just once. The sample was peripheral blood. All receptors come from a woman of 80 years or more with acute or convalescent COVID-19.

This chain connects TRBV5-4 to TRBJ1-2, with 7 nucleotides matching TRBD1. V shed 0 bases, J shed 0 bases, and the junction held 8 bases outside the gene matches. This CDR3 is 17 amino acids long. CDR1 is SGHNT and CDR2 is YYREEE in the germline V gene (reference sequence). The CDR3 sequence is CASSLEGAAASNYGYTF. CDR3 in DNA: TGTGCCAGCAGCTTGGAGGGGGCGGCAGCCTCTAACTATGGCTACACCTTC.

The sample holds one count of this clone. This chain uses TRBV18 with TRBJ1-4; no firm D call. V was cut by 5 bases and J by 5 bases, with 12 bases left in between. The CDR3 is 14 residues long. CDR1 KGHSH and CDR2 LQKENI come from the germline V gene. This CDR3 is CASSSTRLNEKLFF. The CDR3 DNA reads as TGTGCCAGCTCATCGACAAGGTTAAATGAAAAACTGTTTTTT.

This clone has a single count. The rearrangement joins TRBV7-8 to TRBJ2-3; 9 nucleotides match TRBD1. Germline trimming cut 5 bases from V and 2 bases from J; bases unmatched to any gene: 8. CDR1 SGHVS and CDR2 FQNEAQ come from the germline V gene. There are 16 residues in the CDR3. This CDR3 is CASSPRTGVNTDTQYF. Written as DNA, the CDR3 is TGTGCCAGCAGCCCCAGGACAGGGGTGAACACAGATACGCAGTATTTT.

The rearrangement joins TRBV24-1 to TRBJ2-1; TRBD2 might be the D (5 bases). From germline, CDR1 is KGHDR and CDR2 SFDVKD. Deletions cut 3 bases from V and 8 bases from J, with 19 bases between. The CDR3 is 16 amino acids. In DNA form, the CDR3 reads TGTGCCACCAGTGATCCCCAGGCATCAGAGAGGGATGAGCAGTTCTTC. Protein product: CATSDPQASERDEQFF.

The V gene is TRBV21-1, the J gene TRBJ2-2; the table's D call, TRBD1, was not checked against the DNA. TRBV21-1 is an annotated pseudogene. CDR3 length: 15 residues. In nucleotides, the CDR3 is TGTGCCAGCAGCCCACAGGGTCCCTTCACCGGGGAGCTGTTTTTT. Amino acid sequence: CASSPQGPFTGELFF.

The chain joins TRBV29-1 to TRBJ2-3, with D possibly matching TRBD1 (6 bases). Germline V gene data show CDR1 as SQVTM and CDR2 as ANQGSEA. This CDR3 region has 14 residues. V was shortened by 2 bases and J by 0 bases, with 9 bases between the two germline ends. The CDR3 reads CSVEIQGSTDTQYF. The CDR3 DNA reads TGCAGCGTTGAAATACAGGGTAGCACAGATACGCAGTATTTT.

The V and J genes are TRBV24-1 and TRBJ2-1; the D gene is possibly TRBD2 (6 bases). This CDR3 region has 16 residues. Trimming removed 0 bases from V and 0 bases from J, with 8 bases in between. Germline loops: CDR1 KGHDR, CDR2 SFDVKD. CDR3 protein: CATSDLRGSSYNEQFF. CDR3 sequence (DNA): TGTGCCACCAGTGATTTGCGGGGGAGCTCCTACAATGAGCAGTTCTTC.

V and J are TRBV28 and TRBJ2-2; D unresolved. Looked up from germline, CDR1 is MDHEN and CDR2 is SYDVKM. With 5 bases removed from V and 0 bases from J, the gap between germline ends came to 13 bases. The CDR3 runs to 16 residues. DNA of the CDR3: TGTGCCAGCAGTCCCTCGGAGTTCGCGAACACCGGGGAGCTGTTTTTT. Residues: CASSPSEFANTGELFF.

This clone was recorded once. The chain has TRBV6-5 and TRBJ2-7, with 11 bases that match TRBD2. V was clipped by 0 bases and J by 5 bases; unmatched bases: 3. Germline lookup yields CDR1 MNHEY and CDR2 SVGAGI. CDR3 size: 15 residues. The CDR3 region is CASSYSTSGTDEQYF. The CDR3 coding sequence is TGTGCCAGCAGTTACTCGACTAGCGGGACCGACGAGCAGTACTTC.

This clone was detected only once. This chain links TRBV5-4 with TRBJ2-7; the match to TRBD2 covers 8 bases. J gave up 1 base and V 4 bases, and 10 bases lay outside the gene matches. In germline, CDR1 is SGHNT, CDR2 YYREEE (reference sequence). This CDR3 has 16 amino acids. The CDR3 sequence: CASSPLGAGASYEQYF. In DNA, the CDR3 is TGTGCCAGCAGCCCCCTGGGAGCGGGAGCTTCCTACGAGCAGTACTTC.

The gene calls are TRBV9 and TRBJ1-6; D gene ambiguous. V was trimmed by 5 bases and J by 9 bases, leaving 15 bases between them. This CDR3 comprises 14 residues. Germline-derived CDR1 and CDR2 are SGDLS and YYNGEE. CDR3 amino acids: CASSAGQQSSPLHF. In DNA form, the CDR3 reads TGTGCCAGCAGTGCGGGTCAGCAGAGTTCACCCCTCCACTTT.

The chain joins TRBV6-5 to TRBJ2-3; a possible D gene is TRBD2 (5 bases). In germline, CDR1 is MNHEY, CDR2 SVGAGI. V was cut by 3 bases and J by 3 bases, with 10 bases left in between. The CDR3 totals 14 residues. CDR3: CASSYNGITDTQYF. The DNA for the CDR3 is TGTGCCAGCAGTTATAACGGGATAACAGATACGCAGTATTTT.

V and J are TRBV27 and TRBJ2-1, with TRBD1 identical over 7 bases. The junction had 3 bases not matched to a gene; V was cut back by 4 bases and J by 3 bases. Germline V gene lookup returns CDR1 MNHEY and CDR2 SMNVEV (reference sequence). The length of the CDR3 is 14 residues. CDR3 nucleotides: TGTGCCAGCAGTTCCGCAGGGGGCTACAATGAGCAGTTCTTC. It specifies CASSSAGGYNEQFF.

V usage is TRBV6-1 and J usage is TRBJ1-2; D ambiguous. The CDR3 loop spans 13 amino acids. Per the germline V gene, CDR1 is MNHNS and CDR2 is SASEGT. The germline V and J ends were trimmed by 1 base and 6 bases, with 9 bases remaining between them. CDR3 sequence reads: CASSEGPFDGYTF. In DNA form, the CDR3 reads TGTGCCAGCAGTGAAGGGCCCTTCGATGGCTACACCTTC.

V is TRBV6-5 and J is TRBJ1-2, with D tentatively TRBD1 (6 bases). Trimming left V 8 bases short and J 0 bases short, with 10 bases between. CDR1 and CDR2 (germline): MNHEY, SVGAGI. The CDR3 is 13 amino acids. CDR3 in DNA: TGTGCCAGCGGACAGAACCCTAACTATGGCTACACCTTC. Translated, it gives CASGQNPNYGYTF.

The V gene is TRBV27, the J gene TRBJ2-1, with 9 bases aligning to TRBD2. This CDR3 has 15 residues. The trim removed 3 bases at V and 4 bases at J, leaving 4 bases unmatched. The germline CDR1 and CDR2 sequences are MNHEY and SMNVEV (reference sequence). CDR3 protein: CASSFLTSGYNEQFF. Written as DNA, the CDR3 is TGTGCCAGCAGTTTCCTAACTAGCGGGTACAATGAGCAGTTCTTC.

Worth noting for this clone: This sample includes further DNA sequences coding for the same CDR3. The chain has TRBV19 and TRBJ1-1; unclear D gene. With 4 bases removed from V and 1 base from J, the gap between germline ends came to 10 bases. The CDR3 extends over 14 amino acids. Germline assignment: CDR1 LNHDA and CDR2 SQIVND (reference sequence). In DNA, the CDR3 is TGTGCCAGTAGTACCCACCGGGAGAACACTGAAGCTTTCTTT. This gives the protein CASSTHRENTEAFF.